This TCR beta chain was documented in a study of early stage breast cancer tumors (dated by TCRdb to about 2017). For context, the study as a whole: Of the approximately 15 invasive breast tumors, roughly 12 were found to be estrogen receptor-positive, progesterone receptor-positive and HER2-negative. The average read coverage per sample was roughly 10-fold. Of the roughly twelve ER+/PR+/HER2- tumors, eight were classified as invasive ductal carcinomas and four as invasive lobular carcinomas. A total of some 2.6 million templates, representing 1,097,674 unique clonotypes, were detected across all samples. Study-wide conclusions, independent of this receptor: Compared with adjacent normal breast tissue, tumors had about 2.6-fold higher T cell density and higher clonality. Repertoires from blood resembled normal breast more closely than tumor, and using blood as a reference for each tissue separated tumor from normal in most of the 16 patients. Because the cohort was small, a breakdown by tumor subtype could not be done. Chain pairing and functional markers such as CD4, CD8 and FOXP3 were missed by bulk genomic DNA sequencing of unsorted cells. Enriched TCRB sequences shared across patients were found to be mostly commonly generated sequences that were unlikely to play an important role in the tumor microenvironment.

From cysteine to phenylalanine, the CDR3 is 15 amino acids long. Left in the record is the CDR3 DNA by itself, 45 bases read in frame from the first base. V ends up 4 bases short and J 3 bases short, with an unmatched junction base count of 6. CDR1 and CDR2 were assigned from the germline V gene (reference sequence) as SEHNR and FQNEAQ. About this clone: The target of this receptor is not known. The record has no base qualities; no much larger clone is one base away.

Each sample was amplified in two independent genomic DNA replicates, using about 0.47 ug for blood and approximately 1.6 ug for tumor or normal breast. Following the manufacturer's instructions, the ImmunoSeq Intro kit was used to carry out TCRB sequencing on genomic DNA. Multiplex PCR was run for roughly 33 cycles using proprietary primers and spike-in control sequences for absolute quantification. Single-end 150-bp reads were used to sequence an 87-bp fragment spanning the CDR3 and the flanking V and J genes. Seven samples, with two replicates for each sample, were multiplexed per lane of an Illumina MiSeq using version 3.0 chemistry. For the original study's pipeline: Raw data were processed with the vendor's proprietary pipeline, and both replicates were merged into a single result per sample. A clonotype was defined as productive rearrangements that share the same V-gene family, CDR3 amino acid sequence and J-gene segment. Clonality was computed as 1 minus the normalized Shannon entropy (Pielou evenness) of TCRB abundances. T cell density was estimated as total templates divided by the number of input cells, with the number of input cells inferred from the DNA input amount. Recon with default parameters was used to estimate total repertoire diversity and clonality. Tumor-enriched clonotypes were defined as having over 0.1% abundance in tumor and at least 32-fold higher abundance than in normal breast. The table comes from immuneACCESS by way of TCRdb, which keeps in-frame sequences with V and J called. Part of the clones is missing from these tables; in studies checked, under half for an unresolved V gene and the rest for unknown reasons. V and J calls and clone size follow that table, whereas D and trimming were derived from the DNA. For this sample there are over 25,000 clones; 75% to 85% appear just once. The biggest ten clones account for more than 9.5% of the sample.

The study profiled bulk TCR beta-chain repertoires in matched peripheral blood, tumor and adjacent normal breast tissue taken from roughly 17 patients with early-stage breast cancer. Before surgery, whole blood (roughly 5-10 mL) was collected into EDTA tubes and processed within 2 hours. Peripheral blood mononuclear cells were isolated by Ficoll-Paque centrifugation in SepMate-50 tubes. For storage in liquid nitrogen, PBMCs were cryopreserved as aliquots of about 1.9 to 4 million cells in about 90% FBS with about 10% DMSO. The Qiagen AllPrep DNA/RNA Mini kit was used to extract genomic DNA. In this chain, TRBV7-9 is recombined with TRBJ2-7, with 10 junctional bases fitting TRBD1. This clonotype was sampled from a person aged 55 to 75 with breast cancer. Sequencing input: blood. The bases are TGTGCCAGCAGCTCAGGGACAGGGGATATCTACGAGCAGTACTTC. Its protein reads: CASSSGTGDIYEQYF.